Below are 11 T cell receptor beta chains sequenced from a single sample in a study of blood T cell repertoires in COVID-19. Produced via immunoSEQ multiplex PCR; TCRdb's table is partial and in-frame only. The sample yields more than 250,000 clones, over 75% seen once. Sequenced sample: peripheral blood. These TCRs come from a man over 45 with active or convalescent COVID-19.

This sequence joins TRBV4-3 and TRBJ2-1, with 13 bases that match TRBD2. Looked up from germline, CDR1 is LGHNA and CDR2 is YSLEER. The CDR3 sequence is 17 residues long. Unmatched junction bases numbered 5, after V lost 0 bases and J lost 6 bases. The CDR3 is CASSQDRTSGRRNEQFF. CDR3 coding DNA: TGCGCCAGCAGCCAAGATCGGACTAGCGGGAGACGCAATGAGCAGTTCTTC.

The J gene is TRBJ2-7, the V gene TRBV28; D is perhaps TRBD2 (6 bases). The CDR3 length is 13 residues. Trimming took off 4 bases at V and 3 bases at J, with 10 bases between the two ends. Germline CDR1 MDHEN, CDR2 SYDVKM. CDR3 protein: CASSSRDFYEQYF. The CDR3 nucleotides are TGTGCCAGCAGTTCCCGGGACTTCTACGAGCAGTACTTC.

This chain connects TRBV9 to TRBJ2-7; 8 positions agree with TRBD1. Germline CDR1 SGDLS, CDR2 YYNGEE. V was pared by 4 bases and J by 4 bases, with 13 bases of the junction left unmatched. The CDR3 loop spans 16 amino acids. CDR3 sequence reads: CASSQGGGQGAYEQYF. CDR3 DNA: TGTGCCAGCAGCCAAGGAGGGGGGCAGGGGGCTTACGAGCAGTACTTC.

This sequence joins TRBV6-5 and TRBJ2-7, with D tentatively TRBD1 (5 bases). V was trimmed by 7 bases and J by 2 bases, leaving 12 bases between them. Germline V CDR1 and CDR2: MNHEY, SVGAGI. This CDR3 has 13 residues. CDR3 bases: TGTGCCAGCAAGAAGACAGCTCCCTACGAGCAGTACTTC. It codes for CASKKTAPYEQYF.

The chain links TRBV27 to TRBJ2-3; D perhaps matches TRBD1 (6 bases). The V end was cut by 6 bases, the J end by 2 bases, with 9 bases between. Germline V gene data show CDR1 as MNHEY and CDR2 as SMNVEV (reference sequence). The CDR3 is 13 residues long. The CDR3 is CASRTGHTDTQYF. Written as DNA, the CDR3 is TGTGCCAGCAGAACGGGACACACAGATACGCAGTATTTT.

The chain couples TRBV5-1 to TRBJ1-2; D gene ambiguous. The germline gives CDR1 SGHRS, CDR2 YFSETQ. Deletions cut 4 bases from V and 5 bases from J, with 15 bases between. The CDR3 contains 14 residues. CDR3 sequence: CASSLHDYGYGYTF. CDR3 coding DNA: TGCGCCAGCAGCCTCCACGACTATGGATATGGCTACACCTTC.

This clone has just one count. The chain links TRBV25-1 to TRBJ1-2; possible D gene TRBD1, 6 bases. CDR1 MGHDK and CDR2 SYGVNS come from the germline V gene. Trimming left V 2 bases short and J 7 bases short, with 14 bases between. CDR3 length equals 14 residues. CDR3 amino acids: CASSEMRQGSGYTF. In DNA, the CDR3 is TGTGCCAGCAGTGAAATGAGGCAGGGGAGTGGCTACACCTTC.

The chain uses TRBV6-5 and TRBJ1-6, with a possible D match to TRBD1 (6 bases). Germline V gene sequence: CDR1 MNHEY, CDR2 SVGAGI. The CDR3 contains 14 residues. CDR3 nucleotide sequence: TGTGCTACAGGGAGGGGAAGTCGGAATTCACCCCTCCACTTT. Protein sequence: CATGRGSRNSPLHF.

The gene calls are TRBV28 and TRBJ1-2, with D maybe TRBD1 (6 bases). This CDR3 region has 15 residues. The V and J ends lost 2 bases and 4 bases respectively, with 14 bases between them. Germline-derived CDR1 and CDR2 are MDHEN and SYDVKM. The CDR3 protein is CASSLGGALSYGYTF. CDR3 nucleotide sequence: TGTGCCAGCAGTTTAGGGGGGGCGCTTAGCTATGGCTACACCTTC.

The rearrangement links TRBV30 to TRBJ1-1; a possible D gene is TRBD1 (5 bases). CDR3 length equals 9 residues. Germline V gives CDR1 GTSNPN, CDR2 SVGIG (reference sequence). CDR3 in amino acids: CRLGAEAFF. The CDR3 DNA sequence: TGTAGATTAGGGGCTGAAGCTTTCTTT.

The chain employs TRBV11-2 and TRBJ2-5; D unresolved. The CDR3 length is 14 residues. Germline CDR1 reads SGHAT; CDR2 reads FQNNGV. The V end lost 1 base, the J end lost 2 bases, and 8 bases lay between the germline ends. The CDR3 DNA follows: TGTGCCAGCAGCTTAGGGGCAGCACAAGAGACCCAGTACTTC. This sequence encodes CASSLGAAQETQYF.